This TCR beta chain originates from a study of blood T cell repertoires in COVID-19. Across the whole study: Both acute and convalescent COVID-19 samples were obtained from the United States, Italy and Spain.

Authors' methods: It was from reference gene primer amplification that nucleated cell counts were estimated. The table came from immunoSEQ multiplex PCR; TCRdb's copy has only in-frame clones and leaves some out. V and J calls and clone size are copied from that table; D and trimming were computed from the DNA. The sample contains 200,000 to 300,000 clones, around four fifths of which appear only once. Per the germline V gene, CDR1 is LNHDA and CDR2 is SQIVND (reference sequence). CDR3 length: 11 amino acids. Trimming cost V 10 bases and J 6 bases, with 12 bases left between them. The chain joins TRBV19 to TRBJ1-2; no firm D call. Sequenced input: peripheral blood. The TCR comes from a woman aged 55-69 years with active or convalescent COVID-19. The CDR3 bases are TGTGCCATAGTAGGCGGGAATGGCTACACCTTC. It specifies CAIVGGNGYTF.